What follows describes a single TCR beta chain. Assay: immunoSEQ multiplex PCR; the TCRdb copy retains only in-frame clones and omits some. Altogether some 2,000,000 clones are present, 90% to 96% being singletons, with the ten largest covering roughly 0.13%. This sample was taken from a study of shared clonotypes between healthy human individuals. Recent vaccinations or acute infections were absent in the healthy HIV-negative adult donors. Germline values: CDR1 SGDLS, CDR2 YYNGEE. The CDR3 runs 16 residues. V dropped 4 bases and J dropped 3; count of bases not matched to a gene: 8. This chain connects TRBV9 to TRBJ1-2; 11 nucleotides agree with TRBD1. This sequence originates from a man younger than 35 in good health. The sequenced sample was naive CD4+ T cells sorted from blood. Indicated subset: CD45RA+ positively selected. This CDR3 reads CASSPRTGGLYYGYTF. CDR3 sequence (DNA): TGTGCCAGCAGCCCCCGGACAGGGGGCTTGTACTATGGCTACACCTTC.